This TCR beta chain is drawn from a study of T cell repertoires in cytomegalovirus infection. Across the study: Indications came from public TCR beta signatures; they pointed to CMV infection and to a matching HLA type.

Each CDR3 protein is one row after TCRdb ran MiXCR on the reads. Of 250,000 to 400,000 distinct CDR3 sequences in the sample, around 25% were seen once. Germline lookup yields CDR1 SGHTA and CDR2 FQGTGA. The CDR3 is made up of 13 amino acids. V was pared by 4 bases and J by 2 bases, with 8 bases between. For this clonotype: Its antigen is undetermined. A read error may be the cause here, since a much bigger clone is one base away.

This specimen consisted of cultured PBMCs, obtained from culture after CMV antigen stimulation. This receptor was taken from a human donor in good health (CMV status not recorded). Some clones in this sample may be carry-over from other donors' samples. The chain joins TRBV7-3 to TRBJ1-2, with D uncertain. As DNA, the CDR3 is TGTGCCAGCAGCTCTCATGGGAACTATGGCTACACCTTC. Encoded protein: CASSSHGNYGYTF.